Listed below are T cell receptor beta chains from one sample, sequenced in a study of CD8+CD57+ T cells in acquired aplastic anemia. MiXCR, run by TCRdb on the reads, gives a single entry per CDR3 protein. This sample has approximately 190,000 distinct CDR3 sequences; roughly half occur once, and the top ten carry about 9.5%. The material sequenced was sorted CD4+, CD8+, or CD8+CD57+ T cells (not recorded which) from PBMCs. The source is a human donor with aplastic anemia. CDR3s include the opening cysteine and the closing phenylalanine or tryptophan. The order of the fields is J gene, clone size, D gene, V gene, CDR3 protein, CDR3 DNA. D genes are given only for firm matches. Size values are once, few and many counts, or a class for expanded clones, and some rows have none.

J gene: TRBJ1-2; clone size: NA; D gene: NA; V gene: TRBV29-1; CDR3 protein: CSVFQGGYTF; CDR3 DNA: TGCAGCGTATTCCAAGGAGGCTACACCTTC
J gene: TRBJ1-1; clone size: NA; D gene: NA; V gene: TRBV5-5; CDR3 protein: CASSQLDRTEAFF; CDR3 DNA: TGTGCCAGCAGCCAACTAGACAGGACTGAAGCTTTCTTT
J gene: TRBJ2-3; clone size: many; D gene: NA; V gene: TRBV7-9; CDR3 protein: CASSRSMGIDDTQYF; CDR3 DNA: TGTGCCAGCAGCAGATCAATGGGTATTGATGATACGCAGTATTTT
J gene: TRBJ1-2; clone size: many; D gene: TRBD1; V gene: TRBV11-1; CDR3 protein: CASSLSGGQGNYGYTF; CDR3 DNA: TGTGCCAGCAGCTTATCGGGGGGACAGGGGAACTATGGCTACACCTTC
J gene: TRBJ2-5; clone size: NA; D gene: NA; V gene: TRBV7-2; CDR3 protein: CASSYQGSFRETQYF; CDR3 DNA: TGTGCCAGCAGCTACCAGGGGAGTTTTCGAGAGACCCAGTACTTC
J gene: TRBJ2-1; clone size: NA; D gene: NA; V gene: TRBV30; CDR3 protein: CAWSAHLGNEQFF; CDR3 DNA: TGTGCCTGGAGTGCACACCTAGGCAATGAGCAGTTCTTC
J gene: TRBJ2-7; clone size: NA; D gene: TRBD2; V gene: TRBV11-2; CDR3 protein: CASSRGLAGVPYEQYF; CDR3 DNA: TGTGCCAGCAGCCGGGGACTAGCGGGAGTCCCCTACGAGCAGTACTTC
J gene: TRBJ2-7; clone size: NA; D gene: TRBD2; V gene: TRBV4-1; CDR3 protein: CASSRWTSRIPDRRYEQYF; CDR3 DNA: TGCGCCAGCAGCCGATGGACTAGCCGGATCCCTGACAGACGCTACGAGCAGTACTTC
J gene: TRBJ2-7; clone size: NA; D gene: TRBD2; V gene: TRBV10-2; CDR3 protein: CASSTSGGPSSYEQYF; CDR3 DNA: TGCGCCAGCAGTACTAGCGGGGGCCCCTCTTCCTACGAGCAGTACTTC
J gene: TRBJ2-5; clone size: NA; D gene: TRBD1; V gene: TRBV12-3/TRBV12-4; CDR3 protein: CASSQTGQGLTRETQYF; CDR3 DNA: TGTGCCAGCAGTCAGACGGGACAGGGGCTAACCCGAGAGACCCAGTACTTC
J gene: TRBJ2-3; clone size: NA; D gene: NA; V gene: TRBV20-1; CDR3 protein: CSASGGSTDTQYF; CDR3 DNA: TGCAGTGCTAGCGGGGGTAGCACAGATACGCAGTATTTT
J gene: TRBJ1-2; clone size: few; D gene: NA; V gene: TRBV20-1; CDR3 protein: CSARDHRNYGYTF; CDR3 DNA: TGCAGTGCTAGAGACCACAGGAACTATGGCTACACCTTC
J gene: TRBJ2-7; clone size: NA; D gene: TRBD1; V gene: TRBV29-1; CDR3 protein: CSVAGQGARGQYF; CDR3 DNA: TGCAGCGTTGCCGGACAGGGGGCCCGGGGGCAGTACTTC
J gene: TRBJ1-3; clone size: once; D gene: NA; V gene: TRBV10-3; CDR3 protein: CAISEGTLGGNTIYF; CDR3 DNA: TGTGCCATCAGTGAGGGAACGTTAGGTGGAAACACCATATATTTT
J gene: TRBJ2-7; clone size: NA; D gene: NA; V gene: TRBV29-1; CDR3 protein: CSVERGQYYEQYF; CDR3 DNA: TGCAGCGTTGAGCGGGGACAGTACTACGAGCAGTACTTC
J gene: TRBJ1-2; clone size: NA; D gene: NA; V gene: TRBV24-1; CDR3 protein: CATSDPRDYYGYTF; CDR3 DNA: TGTGCCACCAGTGATCCCCGGGACTACTATGGCTACACCTTC
J gene: TRBJ2-1; clone size: few; D gene: NA; V gene: TRBV5-4; CDR3 protein: CAIRMVSQAEQFF; CDR3 DNA: TGTGCCATCCGAATGGTGAGTCAGGCTGAGCAGTTCTTC
J gene: TRBJ2-5; clone size: NA; D gene: TRBD1; V gene: TRBV20-1; CDR3 protein: CSAREPGTGRQETQYF; CDR3 DNA: TGCAGTGCTAGAGAACCCGGGACAGGTCGACAAGAGACCCAGTACTTC
J gene: TRBJ1-1; clone size: once; D gene: NA; V gene: TRBV7-3; CDR3 protein: CASSLGGENTEALF; CDR3 DNA: TGTGCCAGCAGCTTAGGGGGCGAGAACACTGAAGCTCTCTTT
J gene: TRBJ1-1; clone size: NA; D gene: TRBD1; V gene: TRBV7-8; CDR3 protein: CASSLADRVSEAFF; CDR3 DNA: TGTGCCAGCAGCTTAGCGGACAGGGTATCTGAAGCTTTCTTT
J gene: TRBJ1-4; clone size: NA; D gene: NA; V gene: TRBV7-1; CDR3 protein: CASSPTLSYEGGGEKLFF; CDR3 DNA: TGTGCCAGCAGCCCAACCCTGAGCTACGAAGGGGGTGGTGAAAAACTGTTTTTT
J gene: TRBJ2-7; clone size: many; D gene: NA; V gene: TRBV20-1; CDR3 protein: CSAPDQGTEQYF; CDR3 DNA: TGCAGTGCACCCGACCAGGGGACCGAGCAGTACTTC
J gene: TRBJ2-7; clone size: NA; D gene: TRBD2; V gene: TRBV20-1; CDR3 protein: CSARALAGFEQYF; CDR3 DNA: TGCAGTGCTAGGGCACTAGCGGGGTTCGAGCAGTACTTC
J gene: TRBJ1-2; clone size: NA; D gene: TRBD1; V gene: TRBV7-2; CDR3 protein: CASSLQGGGYTF; CDR3 DNA: TGTGCCAGCAGCCTTCAGGGGGGTGGCTACACCTTC
J gene: TRBJ2-3; clone size: few; D gene: TRBD1; V gene: TRBV30; CDR3 protein: CAWSVRRTGDRNTDTQYF; CDR3 DNA: TGTGCCTGGAGTGTACGAAGGACAGGGGATCGAAACACAGATACGCAGTATTTT
J gene: TRBJ2-7; clone size: many; D gene: TRBD1; V gene: TRBV20-1; CDR3 protein: CSARLLQGGDYEQYF; CDR3 DNA: TGCAGTGCTCGCCTTTTACAGGGGGGTGACTACGAGCAGTACTTC
J gene: TRBJ1-1; clone size: NA; D gene: TRBD1; V gene: TRBV6-1; CDR3 protein: CASSRGTVNTEAFF; CDR3 DNA: TGTGCCAGCAGTAGGGGGACAGTGAACACTGAAGCTTTCTTT
J gene: TRBJ1-2; clone size: NA; D gene: TRBD1; V gene: TRBV20-1; CDR3 protein: CSARLYGQEANYGYTF; CDR3 DNA: TGCAGTGCTAGATTGTACGGACAGGAAGCTAACTATGGCTACACCTTC
J gene: TRBJ2-6; clone size: NA; D gene: TRBD1; V gene: TRBV11-1; CDR3 protein: CASSPTPGQGGSGANVLTF; CDR3 DNA: TGTGCCAGCAGCCCTACCCCGGGACAGGGAGGATCTGGGGCCAACGTCCTGACTTTC
J gene: TRBJ1-2; clone size: NA; D gene: NA; V gene: TRBV6-5; CDR3 protein: CASSYAGDGYTF; CDR3 DNA: TGTGCCAGCAGCTACGCTGGTGATGGCTACACCTTC
J gene: TRBJ2-7; clone size: NA; D gene: NA; V gene: TRBV7-8; CDR3 protein: CASNNQLRDLSYEQYF; CDR3 DNA: TGTGCCAGCAATAACCAGCTGCGAGACCTTTCCTACGAGCAGTACTTC
J gene: TRBJ2-7; clone size: NA; D gene: NA; V gene: TRBV20-1; CDR3 protein: CSAGRTGYEQYF; CDR3 DNA: TGCAGTGCTGGACGCACGGGCTACGAGCAGTACTTC
J gene: TRBJ2-7; clone size: many; D gene: NA; V gene: TRBV5-1; CDR3 protein: CASSLALGYEQYF; CDR3 DNA: TGCGCCAGCAGCTTGGCCTTAGGCTACGAGCAGTACTTC
J gene: TRBJ2-1; clone size: NA; D gene: NA; V gene: TRBV2; CDR3 protein: CASSSATGEQFF; CDR3 DNA: TGTGCCAGCAGTAGCGCCACTGGGGAGCAGTTCTTC
J gene: TRBJ1-6; clone size: NA; D gene: NA; V gene: TRBV5-6; CDR3 protein: CASSQPGPSGPLHF; CDR3 DNA: TGTGCCAGCAGCCAGCCGGGCCCAAGTGGGCCCCTCCACTTT
J gene: TRBJ1-2; clone size: NA; D gene: TRBD1; V gene: TRBV2; CDR3 protein: CASRGQGAGYTF; CDR3 DNA: TGTGCCAGCAGGGGACAGGGCGCTGGCTACACCTTC
J gene: TRBJ1-4; clone size: NA; D gene: NA; V gene: TRBV24-1; CDR3 protein: CATSDFGAGSGKLFF; CDR3 DNA: TGTGCCACCAGTGATTTCGGTGCAGGTTCAGGAAAACTGTTTTTT
J gene: TRBJ2-1; clone size: many; D gene: TRBD1; V gene: TRBV7-3; CDR3 protein: CASRFTGTAYNEQFF; CDR3 DNA: TGTGCCAGCAGATTCACCGGGACAGCATACAATGAGCAGTTCTTC
J gene: TRBJ2-1; clone size: NA; D gene: NA; V gene: TRBV6-4; CDR3 protein: CASSDSRLNNEQFF; CDR3 DNA: TGTGCCAGCAGTGACTCGCGGCTTAACAATGAGCAGTTCTTC
J gene: TRBJ2-1; clone size: NA; D gene: TRBD2; V gene: TRBV25-1; CDR3 protein: CASSVGTSGIYNEQFF; CDR3 DNA: TGTGCCAGCAGTGTGGGGACTAGCGGGATCTACAATGAGCAGTTCTTC
J gene: TRBJ1-2; clone size: NA; D gene: NA; V gene: TRBV11-2; CDR3 protein: CASSSSYGYTF; CDR3 DNA: TGTGCCAGCAGCTCTTCCTATGGCTACACCTTC
J gene: TRBJ2-5; clone size: many; D gene: TRBD1; V gene: TRBV2; CDR3 protein: CASSDRTGETQYF; CDR3 DNA: TGTGCCAGCAGTGATAGGACAGGAGAGACCCAGTACTTC
J gene: TRBJ1-1; clone size: NA; D gene: NA; V gene: TRBV5-1; CDR3 protein: CASSLAEGRFSEAFF; CDR3 DNA: TGCGCCAGCAGCTTGGCCGAGGGTAGGTTCTCTGAAGCTTTCTTT
J gene: TRBJ2-5; clone size: NA; D gene: TRBD2; V gene: TRBV10-3; CDR3 protein: CATGTSGTGYQETQYF; CDR3 DNA: TGTGCCACCGGGACTAGCGGGACGGGGTACCAAGAGACCCAGTACTTC
J gene: TRBJ2-3; clone size: many; D gene: NA; V gene: TRBV7-2; CDR3 protein: CASSFVTDTQYF; CDR3 DNA: TGTGCCAGCAGCTTTGTAACAGATACGCAGTATTTT
J gene: TRBJ1-6; clone size: NA; D gene: NA; V gene: TRBV19; CDR3 protein: CASKKGYSPLHF; CDR3 DNA: TGTGCCAGTAAGAAGGGGTATTCACCCCTCCACTTT
J gene: TRBJ2-1; clone size: NA; D gene: NA; V gene: TRBV29-1; CDR3 protein: CSVETGANEQFF; CDR3 DNA: TGCAGCGTTGAAACCGGGGCCAATGAGCAGTTCTTC
J gene: TRBJ2-1; clone size: NA; D gene: NA; V gene: TRBV11-2; CDR3 protein: CASSAPTIVESEQFF; CDR3 DNA: TGTGCCAGCAGCGCCCCCACCATCGTGGAGAGTGAGCAGTTCTTC
J gene: TRBJ2-7; clone size: many; D gene: TRBD2; V gene: TRBV20-1; CDR3 protein: CSATSGSSYEQYF; CDR3 DNA: TGCAGTGCTACTAGCGGGAGCTCCTACGAGCAGTACTTC
J gene: TRBJ2-5; clone size: NA; D gene: TRBD1; V gene: TRBV7-9; CDR3 protein: CASSSTGVGQETQYF; CDR3 DNA: TGTGCCAGCAGCTCAACAGGGGTGGGTCAAGAGACCCAGTACTTC
J gene: TRBJ2-7; clone size: NA; D gene: NA; V gene: TRBV25-1; CDR3 protein: CASTDQGQRPHEQYF; CDR3 DNA: TGTGCCAGCACCGACCAGGGCCAGCGCCCCCACGAGCAGTACTTC
J gene: TRBJ1-1; clone size: NA; D gene: NA; V gene: TRBV5-1; CDR3 protein: CASSLDWRGTEAFF; CDR3 DNA: TGCGCCAGCAGCTTGGATTGGCGGGGTACTGAAGCTTTCTTT
J gene: TRBJ1-1; clone size: NA; D gene: NA; V gene: TRBV20-1; CDR3 protein: CSAYQGIEAEAFF; CDR3 DNA: TGCAGTGCTTACCAGGGGATAGAGGCTGAAGCTTTCTTT
J gene: TRBJ2-7; clone size: NA; D gene: NA; V gene: TRBV9; CDR3 protein: CASSVGGAGEQYF; CDR3 DNA: TGTGCCAGCAGCGTAGGGGGCGCCGGCGAGCAGTACTTC